Listed here are 16 T cell receptor beta chains from one sample, sequenced in a study of blood T cell repertoires in COVID-19. The table came from immunoSEQ multiplex PCR; TCRdb's copy has only in-frame clones and leaves some out. The data show approximately 280,000 clones, approximately 86% seen once. What was sequenced was peripheral blood. These TCRs come from a woman aged 25-40 years who had recovered from COVID-19.

The chain has TRBV2 and TRBJ2-5, with a possible D match to TRBD1 (6 bases). This CDR3 is 12 amino acids long. Per germline, CDR1 SNHLY and CDR2 FYNNEI. V was pared by 4 bases and J by 4 bases, with 7 bases between. The CDR3: CASSGQVETQYF. The CDR3 DNA sequence: TGTGCCAGCAGTGGACAGGTAGAGACCCAGTACTTC.

The chain's CDR3 is CASSLEAVSGNTIYF. CDR3 bases: TGTGCCAGCAGCCTCGAAGCCGTCTCTGGAAACACCATATATTTT. The chain couples TRBV6-5 to TRBJ1-3; the D is unclear. The ends were cut back, 6 bases at V and 0 bases at J, with 12 bases in the middle. This CDR3 comprises 15 residues. The germline CDR1 and CDR2 sequences are MNHEY and SVGAGI.

The chain links TRBV18 to TRBJ2-1, with D possibly matching TRBD1 (6 bases). CDR1 is KGHSH, CDR2 LQKENI, per germline. Trimming cost V 6 bases and J 1 base, with 13 bases left between them. The CDR3 spans 15 residues. The CDR3 DNA follows: TGTGCCAGCTCTCGTCAGGGGCCTTCCTACAATGAGCAGTTCTTC. The encoded protein is CASSRQGPSYNEQFF.

Only one count was recorded for this clone. Different DNA sequences within this sample yield the same CDR3. This chain joins TRBV18 and TRBJ1-5; the match to TRBD1 covers 9 bases. CDR1 is KGHSH and CDR2 is LQKENI in the germline V gene. The V gene end was trimmed by 6 bases and the J gene end by 2 bases; junction bases not matched to a gene: 5. This CDR3 is 15 amino acids long. The CDR3 sequence: CASSPDRGGNQPQHF. The CDR3 DNA follows: TGTGCCAGCTCCCCGGACAGGGGTGGCAATCAGCCCCAGCATTTT.

The CDR3 coding sequence is TGCGCCAGCAGCCCAGGACAGGGGGAGTCCTACGAGCAGTACTTC. It encodes CASSPGQGESYEQYF. The rearrangement uses TRBV4-1 and TRBJ2-7; TRBD1 matches at 10 bases. This CDR3 region has 15 residues. The junction had 4 bases not matched to a gene; V was cut back by 4 bases and J by 1 base. Germline-derived CDR1 and CDR2 are MGHRA and YSYEKL.

V and J are TRBV9 and TRBJ2-5; D may be TRBD2 (6 bases). The V gene lost 2 bases and the J gene lost 5 bases, with 13 bases spanning the gap. The CDR3 totals 14 residues. The V gene's germline CDR1 is SGDLS and CDR2 YYNGEE. CDR3 sequence (DNA): TGTGCCAGCAGCGTTCTCGAGACTAGTGAGACCCAGTACTTC. This gives the protein CASSVLETSETQYF.

As to this clone: Within the sample, other DNA sequences also encode this same CDR3. The genes are TRBV29-1 and TRBJ1-2; D is unresolved. CDR1 is SQVTM and CDR2 is ANQGSEA in the germline V gene. CDR3 length: 11 residues. The V end lost 3 bases, the J end lost 7 bases, and 9 bases lay between the germline ends. In DNA, the CDR3 is TGCAGCGTTGAGGGAGGCGGTGGCTACACCTTC. This codes for CSVEGGGGYTF.

This sequence joins TRBV6-2 or TRBV6-3 and TRBJ2-7, with 9 bases aligning to TRBD1. With V trimmed by 1 base and J by 6 bases, 4 bases remained unmatched. The CDR3 loop spans 14 amino acids. The germline gives CDR1 MNHEY, CDR2 SVGEGT. CDR3 in DNA: TGTGCCAGCAGTTACTTCCCGGGACAGGGCGAGCAGTACTTC. This gives the protein CASSYFPGQGEQYF.

The V and J genes are TRBV14 and TRBJ2-3, with 10 bases fitting TRBD2. This CDR3 has 16 amino acids. Trimming removed 5 bases from V and 3 bases from J; junction bases left unmatched: 8. From germline, CDR1 is SGHDN and CDR2 FVKESK. The CDR3 nucleotides read TGTGCCAGCAGCAAAAGAGCGGGGGGGTGGACAGATACGCAGTATTTT. Amino acids: CASSKRAGGWTDTQYF. Full variable domain (remainder filled in from reference TRBV14 and TRBJ2-3): EAGVTQFPSHSVIEKGQTVTLRCDPISGHDNLYWYRRVMGKEIKFLLHFVKESKQDESGMPNNRFLAERTGGTYSTLKVQPAELEDSGVYFCASSKRAGGWTDTQYFGPGTRLTVL.

The CDR3 spells CASSLGAHYEQYF. The CDR3 DNA reads as TGTGCCAGCAGTTTAGGGGCCCACTACGAGCAGTACTTC. V is TRBV27 and J is TRBJ2-7; D perhaps matches TRBD1 (5 bases). This CDR3 has 13 amino acids. Trimming took off 2 bases at V and 3 bases at J, with 8 bases between the two ends. Per germline, CDR1 MNHEY and CDR2 SMNVEV (reference sequence).

This chain's CDR3 is CASSGPGLSYGYTF. For the CDR3, the DNA is TGTGCCAGCAGTGGACCGGGACTGAGCTATGGCTACACCTTC. The chain carries TRBV6-2 or TRBV6-3 and TRBJ1-2, with a weak D call TRBD1 (5 bases). The CDR3 is 14 amino acids. V lost 5 bases and J lost 4, with 14 bases in between. CDR1 and CDR2 (germline): MNHEY, SVGEGT.

The J gene is TRBJ2-5, the V gene TRBV27; D is perhaps TRBD2 (5 bases). Between the trimmed V and J ends, which lost 2 bases and 2 bases, there was a span of 12 bases. CDR3 length: 15 residues. Germline CDR1 and CDR2: MNHEY and SMNVEV (reference sequence). This chain's CDR3 is CASSLAGTRQETQYF. The CDR3 nucleotides read TGTGCCAGCAGTTTAGCGGGTACACGTCAAGAGACCCAGTACTTC.

This clone was detected only once. In DNA form, the CDR3 reads TGTGCCAGTAGGACAGGAGGATCCGGAAACACCATATATTTT. Translating gives CASRTGGSGNTIYF. The chain couples TRBV19 to TRBJ1-3; TRBD1 is a possible D gene (6 bases). CDR1 LNHDA and CDR2 SQIVND come from the germline V gene (reference sequence). Trimming stripped 6 bases from V and 4 bases from J, with 13 bases between. This CDR3 is 14 amino acids long.

The chain has TRBV3-1 (or the pseudogene TRBV3-2) and TRBJ2-5, with D perhaps matching TRBD2 (5 bases). The CDR3 runs 13 residues. The V gene lost 8 bases and the J gene lost 2 bases, with 12 bases spanning the gap. Per the germline V gene, CDR1 is LGHDT and CDR2 is YNNKEL (reference sequence). The CDR3 DNA sequence: TGTGCCAGCCAAGAGGGCGGACAAGAGACCCAGTACTTC. Protein: CASQEGGQETQYF.

This clone was seen repeatedly, ten times or more. As DNA, the CDR3 is TGTGCCAGCAGTGAAAGTGGCGGGACAGGGCACAATGAGCAGTTCTTC. This encodes CASSESGGTGHNEQFF. This chain links TRBV6-1 with TRBJ2-1; 9 nucleotides line up with TRBD1. V shed 2 bases, J shed 5 bases, and the junction held 7 bases outside the gene matches. CDR1 MNHNS and CDR2 SASEGT come from the germline V gene. This CDR3 spans 16 amino acids.

J is TRBJ1-1 and V is TRBV29-1, with 9 bases fitting TRBD1. Germline CDR1 and CDR2: SQVTM and ANQGSEA. V lost 7 bases and J lost 5; bases outside the gene matches: 5. This CDR3 comprises 12 residues. CDR3 amino acids: CSGDRGGTEAFF. The CDR3 bases are TGCAGCGGCGACAGGGGGGGGACTGAAGCTTTCTTT.